The source of this TCR beta chain is a study of blood T cell repertoires in COVID-19. Study-wide context: Samples of COVID-19 (acute and convalescent) were obtained from the United States, Italy and Spain.

As handled by the study authors: Reference gene primers were amplified, and this amplification served to estimate nucleated cell counts. Here immunoSEQ multiplex PCR was the method, and the copy in TCRdb shows in-frame clones only, minus some. The DNA gave D and trimming, while V, J and clone size come from that table. The table records approximately 170,000 clones, less than 90% of them present only once. V gave up 0 bases and J gave up 7 bases, with 13 bases separating them. This CDR3 is built from 15 residues. Germline V gives CDR1 SGDLS, CDR2 YYNGEE. Cohort placement rested on clinical history that participants reported themselves. Two consecutive negative NP/OP PCR tests, clearance, or resolved symptoms defined Cohort 3 recovery.

Input material: PBMCs or T cells enriched from blood (not recorded which). This sequence joins TRBV9 and TRBJ1-4, with no clear D. The sequence came from a woman in her fifties or sixties who had recovered from COVID-19. CDR3 residues: CASSVAGSGSEKLFF. The DNA of the CDR3 is TGTGCCAGCAGCGTAGCTGGCAGCGGAAGTGAAAAACTGTTTTTT.